Given below is one TCR beta chain in context. This entry belongs to a study of CD8+ T cells in alopecia areata. It was cDNA, reverse transcribed from extracted RNA, that served as the sequencing template. The assay was immunoSEQ multiplex PCR, and TCRdb's table has in-frame clones only and misses some. Among a few hundred thousand clones listed, about two thirds were seen once. This CDR3 has 16 amino acids. The germline V and J ends were trimmed by 0 bases and 0 bases, with 6 bases remaining between them. Per the germline V gene, CDR1 is SEHNR and CDR2 is FQNEAQ (reference sequence). The chain has TRBV7-9 and TRBJ2-6; D gene ambiguous. This receptor was identified in a human donor with alopecia areata. The sequences come from CD4+ T cells sorted from blood, collected at week 0. The CDR3 reads CASSLASVSGANVLTF. CDR3 nucleotides: TGTGCCAGCAGCTTAGCGTCAGTCTCTGGGGCCAACGTCCTGACTTTC.